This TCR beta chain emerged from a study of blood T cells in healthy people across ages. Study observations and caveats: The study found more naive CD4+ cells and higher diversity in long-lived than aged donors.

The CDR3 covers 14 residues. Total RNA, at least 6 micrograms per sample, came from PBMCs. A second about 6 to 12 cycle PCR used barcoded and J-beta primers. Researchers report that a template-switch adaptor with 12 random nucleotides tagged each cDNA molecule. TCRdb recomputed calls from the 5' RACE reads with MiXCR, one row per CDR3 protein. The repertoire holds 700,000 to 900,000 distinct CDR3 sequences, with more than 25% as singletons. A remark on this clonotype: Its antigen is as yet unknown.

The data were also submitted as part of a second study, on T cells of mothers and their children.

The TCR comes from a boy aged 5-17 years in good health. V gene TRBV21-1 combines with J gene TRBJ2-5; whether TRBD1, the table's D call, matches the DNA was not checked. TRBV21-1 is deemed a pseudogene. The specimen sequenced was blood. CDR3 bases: TGTGCCAGCAGCAGTTGGGACCGTCAAGAGACCCAGTACTTC. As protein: CASSSWDRQETQYF.